The next 8 T cell receptor beta chains were all read from a single sample in a study of cytomegalovirus exposure and HLA in healthy donors. Sequenced by immunoSEQ multiplex PCR; TCRdb stores in-frame clones only, minus some. The table records more than 120,000 clones, roughly 87% of them present only once. Sequencing was performed on PBMCs. The receptor source for this set is a young man in good health and CMV-seropositive.

The CDR3: CASSPTQGNGELFF. The CDR3 DNA reads as TGTGCCAGCAGCCCAACCCAGGGGAACGGGGAGCTGTTTTTT. The chain has TRBV7-3 and TRBJ2-2; possibly TRBD1 for D (6 bases). Germline V gene data show CDR1 as SGHTA and CDR2 as FQGTGA. V shed 5 bases and J shed 7 bases, with 14 bases lying between them. The CDR3 totals 14 residues.

This chain uses TRBV27 with TRBJ2-2; TRBD1 is a possible D gene (5 bases). The germline V and J ends were trimmed by 2 bases and 10 bases, with 8 bases remaining between them. CDR3 size: 12 residues. Germline loops: CDR1 MNHEY, CDR2 SMNVEV (reference sequence). The DNA for the CDR3 is TGTGCCAGCAGTTTACAGGGAATGGAGCTGTTTTTT. Protein sequence: CASSLQGMELFF.

About this clone: The junction does not match germline at one end; this may be a read error. The V and J genes are TRBV5-4 and TRBJ2-7; D unresolved. This CDR3 contains 14 residues. The germline V gene has CDR1 SGHNT and CDR2 YYREEE (reference sequence). This CDR3 reads CASRLAGKTYEQYF. CDR3 DNA sequence: TGTGCCAGCAGATTGGCAGGAAAAACCTACGAGCAGTACTTC.

V gene TRBV30 combines with J gene TRBJ2-3; 10 bases are a match to TRBD2. Losses at the gene ends were 5 bases for V and 5 bases for J; bases not matched to a gene: 19. Per the germline V gene, CDR1 is GTSNPN and CDR2 is SVGIG (reference sequence). The CDR3 loop spans 18 amino acids. The CDR3, as DNA: TGTGCCTGGGGGGACGAGGGAAAAGCGGGAGGGCCGAGAGATACGCAGTATTTT. Translation: CAWGDEGKAGGPRDTQYF.

This chain uses TRBV29-1 with TRBJ2-7, with a weak D call TRBD2 (5 bases). The V gene lost 5 bases and the J gene lost 2 bases, with 10 bases spanning the gap. This CDR3 region has 12 residues. Germline values: CDR1 SQVTM, CDR2 ANQGSEA. CDR3 DNA: TGCAGCGTTATTGAGGGAACCTACGAGCAGTACTTC. Its protein product is CSVIEGTYEQYF.

The CDR3, as DNA: TGTGCCAGCAGCTTAAGAGTCGCCGCGGCTTTCTTT. This codes for CASSLRVAAAFF. The chain carries TRBV13 and TRBJ1-1; D remains unclear. Germline CDR1 is PRHDT and CDR2 is FYEKMQ (reference sequence). The CDR3 is 12 residues long. Trimming removed 2 bases from V and 11 bases from J, with 12 bases in between. Full variable domain (rest looked up from reference TRBV13 and TRBJ1-1): AAGVIQSPRHLIKEKRETATLKCYPIPRHDTVYWYQQGPGQDPQFLISFYEKMQSDKGSIPDRFSAQQFSDYHSELNMSSLELGDSALYFCASSLRVAAAFFGQGTRLTVV.

This clone was counted once. J is TRBJ1-1 and V is TRBV5-1; D not resolved. The germline V gene encodes CDR1 SGHRS and CDR2 YFSETQ. The CDR3 runs 14 residues. V was cut by 0 bases and J by 5 bases, with 11 bases left in between. In DNA form, the CDR3 reads TGCGCCAGCAGCTTGGTGGGCGGGAGGACTGAAGCTTTCTTT. Translated: CASSLVGGRTEAFF. Full variable domain (rest looked up from reference TRBV5-1 and TRBJ1-1): KAGVTQTPRYLIKTRGQQVTLSCSPISGHRSVSWYQQTPGQGLQFLFEYFSETQRNKGNFPGRFSGRQFSNSRSEMNVSTLELGDSALYLCASSLVGGRTEAFFGQGTRLTVV.

The DNA of the CDR3 is TGTGCCAGCAGAGCTCGGTGGGAGAGCAATCAGCCCCAGCATTTT. This encodes CASRARWESNQPQHF. This chain links TRBV6-1 with TRBJ1-5; D remains unclear. Germline-derived CDR1 and CDR2 are MNHNS and SASEGT. V lost 6 bases and J lost 1, with 13 bases in between. The CDR3 covers 15 residues.